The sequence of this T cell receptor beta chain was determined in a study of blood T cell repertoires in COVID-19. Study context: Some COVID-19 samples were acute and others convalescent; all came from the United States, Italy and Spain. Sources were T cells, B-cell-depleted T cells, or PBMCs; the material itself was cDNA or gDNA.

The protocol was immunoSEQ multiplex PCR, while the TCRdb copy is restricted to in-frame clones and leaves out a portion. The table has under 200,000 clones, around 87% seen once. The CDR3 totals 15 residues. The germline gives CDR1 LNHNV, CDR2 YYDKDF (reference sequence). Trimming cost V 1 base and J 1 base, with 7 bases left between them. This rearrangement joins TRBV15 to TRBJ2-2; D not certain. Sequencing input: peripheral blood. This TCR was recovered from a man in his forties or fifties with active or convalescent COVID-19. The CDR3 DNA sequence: TGTGCCACCAGCAGAGTTCCCCTGAACACCGGGGAGCTGTTTTTT. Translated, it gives CATSRVPLNTGELFF.